Listed below are T cell receptor beta chains from one sample, sequenced in a study of T cell repertoires in cytomegalovirus infection. TCRdb re-called the reads with MiXCR, one entry per CDR3 protein. The table records about 160,000 distinct CDR3 sequences, about a sixth of them present only once. Sequencing was carried out using CD8+ T cells from PBMCs. The receptor set was obtained from a human donor in good health (CMV status not recorded). Some clones in this sample may be carry-over from other donors' samples. Both conserved end residues are part of each CDR3. D genes are given only for firm matches. Clone size, where shown, is once, few, many, or a class for clones that have expanded.

V gene: TRBV5-6
J gene: TRBJ2-3
D gene: TRBD1
clone size: .
CDR3 protein: CASSLETDRVTDTQYF
CDR3 DNA: TGTGCCAGCAGCTTGGAGACTGACAGGGTCACAGATACGCAGTATTTT

V gene: TRBV2
J gene: TRBJ1-1
D gene: .
clone size: .
CDR3 protein: CASSEAGQSPMNTEAFF
CDR3 DNA: TGTGCCAGCAGTGAAGCAGGGCAATCACCGATGAACACTGAAGCTTTCTTT

V gene: TRBV20-1
J gene: TRBJ2-7
D gene: .
clone size: many
CDR3 protein: CSARDLFGGSEQYF
CDR3 DNA: TGCAGTGCTAGAGATCTCTTCGGAGGGAGCGAGCAGTACTTC

V gene: TRBV20-1
J gene: TRBJ2-5
D gene: .
clone size: .
CDR3 protein: CSANYPRGQETQYF
CDR3 DNA: TGCAGTGCCAACTACCCTAGGGGGCAAGAGACCCAGTACTTC

V gene: TRBV28
J gene: TRBJ2-1
D gene: TRBD1
clone size: .
CDR3 protein: CASSFAHGTEKLYNEQFF
CDR3 DNA: TGTGCCAGCAGTTTTGCCCACGGGACAGAAAAGCTCTACAATGAGCAGTTCTTC

V gene: TRBV7-2
J gene: TRBJ2-7
D gene: .
clone size: .
CDR3 protein: CASSFTANYEQYF
CDR3 DNA: TGTGCCAGCAGCTTTACAGCTAACTACGAGCAGTACTTC

V gene: TRBV6-2/TRBV6-3
J gene: TRBJ2-7
D gene: TRBD1
clone size: once
CDR3 protein: CASTDLGQSTDEQYF
CDR3 DNA: TGTGCCAGCACCGACTTGGGACAGAGTACGGACGAGCAGTACTTC

V gene: TRBV6-2/TRBV6-3
J gene: TRBJ2-1
D gene: .
clone size: few
CDR3 protein: CASSFAGHNEQFF
CDR3 DNA: TGTGCCAGCAGCTTTGCGGGACACAATGAGCAGTTCTTC

V gene: TRBV20-1
J gene: TRBJ1-5
D gene: .
clone size: .
CDR3 protein: CSARGDRLSNQPQHF
CDR3 DNA: TGCAGTGCTAGAGGTGACAGGCTTAGCAATCAGCCCCAGCATTTT

V gene: TRBV7-2
J gene: TRBJ2-7
D gene: .
clone size: .
CDR3 protein: CASSLASRYYEQYF
CDR3 DNA: TGTGCCAGCAGCTTAGCGAGCCGATACTACGAGCAGTACTTC

V gene: TRBV7-2
J gene: TRBJ1-1
D gene: .
clone size: .
CDR3 protein: CASSLVVSDYLNTEAFF
CDR3 DNA: TGTGCCAGCAGCTTAGTCGTATCAGACTACCTAAACACTGAAGCTTTCTTT

V gene: TRBV20-1
J gene: TRBJ2-7
D gene: .
clone size: .
CDR3 protein: CSATATGPYEQYF
CDR3 DNA: TGCAGTGCTACCGCGACTGGCCCCTACGAGCAGTACTTC

V gene: TRBV6-2/TRBV6-3
J gene: TRBJ1-5
D gene: .
clone size: few
CDR3 protein: CASSYNRVMGNQPQHF
CDR3 DNA: TGTGCCAGCAGTTACAACAGGGTTATGGGCAATCAGCCCCAGCATTTT

V gene: TRBV20-1
J gene: TRBJ2-5
D gene: .
clone size: few
CDR3 protein: CSAKDLYQETQYF
CDR3 DNA: TGCAGTGCCAAGGACCTGTACCAAGAGACCCAGTACTTC

V gene: TRBV28
J gene: TRBJ2-1
D gene: TRBD2
clone size: few
CDR3 protein: CASSLPGGSNEQFF
CDR3 DNA: TGTGCCAGCAGTTTACCCGGGGGGAGCAATGAGCAGTTCTTC

V gene: TRBV20-1
J gene: TRBJ2-1
D gene: TRBD2
clone size: .
CDR3 protein: CSARDKGGETSGGAVMYEQFF
CDR3 DNA: TGCAGTGCTAGAGATAAGGGCGGGGAGACTAGCGGGGGGGCCGTAATGTATGAGCAGTTCTTC

V gene: TRBV5-6
J gene: TRBJ2-1
D gene: TRBD1
clone size: few
CDR3 protein: CASSGQQGASYNEQFF
CDR3 DNA: TGTGCCAGCAGCGGCCAACAGGGGGCCAGCTACAATGAGCAGTTCTTC

V gene: TRBV19
J gene: TRBJ2-1
D gene: TRBD2
clone size: .
CDR3 protein: CASSISSGDYNEQFF
CDR3 DNA: TGTGCCAGTAGTATTTCTAGCGGTGACTACAATGAGCAGTTCTTC

V gene: TRBV7-8
J gene: TRBJ2-6
D gene: TRBD2
clone size: few
CDR3 protein: CASRPGGGSGANVLTF
CDR3 DNA: TGTGCCAGCAGACCCGGGGGGGGCTCCGGGGCCAACGTCCTGACTTTC

V gene: TRBV7-8
J gene: TRBJ1-1
D gene: .
clone size: .
CDR3 protein: CASSFGHLNTEAFF
CDR3 DNA: TGTGCCAGCAGCTTTGGACACTTGAACACTGAAGCTTTCTTT

V gene: TRBV7-8
J gene: TRBJ1-2
D gene: .
clone size: few
CDR3 protein: CASSFYRASYGYTF
CDR3 DNA: TGTGCCAGCAGCTTCTACAGGGCTAGCTATGGCTACACCTTC

V gene: TRBV9
J gene: TRBJ2-1
D gene: TRBD1
clone size: few
CDR3 protein: CASSGTGGYEQFF
CDR3 DNA: TGTGCCAGCAGCGGAACAGGGGGCTATGAGCAGTTCTTC

V gene: TRBV20-1
J gene: TRBJ2-3
D gene: .
clone size: .
CDR3 protein: CSARGSATDTQYF
CDR3 DNA: TGCAGTGCTAGAGGGTCGGCCACAGATACGCAGTATTTT

V gene: TRBV19
J gene: TRBJ2-1
D gene: TRBD2
clone size: once
CDR3 protein: CATRGTSGGPPYNEQFF
CDR3 DNA: TGTGCCACCCGCGGGACTAGCGGGGGGCCGCCCTACAATGAGCAGTTCTTC

V gene: TRBV2
J gene: TRBJ1-6
D gene: .
clone size: few
CDR3 protein: CASSEAQGSNSPLHF
CDR3 DNA: TGTGCCAGCAGTGAAGCGCAGGGCAGTAATTCACCCCTCCACTTT

V gene: TRBV6-1
J gene: TRBJ2-6
D gene: .
clone size: many
CDR3 protein: CASSEKGSGANVLTF
CDR3 DNA: TGTGCCAGCAGTGAAAAGGGCTCTGGGGCCAACGTCCTGACTTTC

V gene: TRBV7-3
J gene: TRBJ2-1
D gene: .
clone size: .
CDR3 protein: CASSSSLNNEQFF
CDR3 DNA: TGTGCCAGCAGCTCATCGCTCAACAATGAGCAGTTCTTC

V gene: TRBV6-4
J gene: TRBJ2-7
D gene: TRBD2
clone size: .
CDR3 protein: CASSEFLAGAASEQYF
CDR3 DNA: TGTGCCAGCAGTGAATTCCTGGCGGGAGCGGCAAGCGAGCAGTACTTC

V gene: TRBV7-6
J gene: TRBJ2-7
D gene: .
clone size: .
CDR3 protein: CASIQGYEQYF
CDR3 DNA: TGTGCCAGCATTCAGGGCTACGAGCAGTACTTC

V gene: TRBV28
J gene: TRBJ2-4
D gene: .
clone size: .
CDR3 protein: CASSANFGPKNIQYF
CDR3 DNA: TGTGCCAGCAGTGCCAATTTTGGCCCCAAAAACATTCAGTACTTC

V gene: TRBV7-9
J gene: TRBJ2-7
D gene: .
clone size: .
CDR3 protein: CASSSARDTEYEQYF
CDR3 DNA: TGTGCCAGCAGCTCAGCACGGGACACAGAATACGAGCAGTACTTC

V gene: TRBV10-3
J gene: TRBJ1-5
D gene: .
clone size: .
CDR3 protein: CAISPTENQPQHF
CDR3 DNA: TGTGCCATCAGTCCGACGGAGAATCAGCCCCAGCATTTT

V gene: TRBV7-2
J gene: TRBJ2-7
D gene: TRBD2
clone size: many
CDR3 protein: CASSFYTGTITEQYF
CDR3 DNA: TGTGCCAGCAGCTTTTACACCGGGACTATAACCGAGCAGTACTTC

V gene: TRBV7-6
J gene: TRBJ2-7
D gene: .
clone size: few
CDR3 protein: CASSFPLGTYEQYF
CDR3 DNA: TGTGCCAGCAGCTTTCCCCTAGGGACCTACGAGCAGTACTTC

V gene: TRBV6-2/TRBV6-3
J gene: TRBJ1-5
D gene: .
clone size: few
CDR3 protein: CASSYRGINQPQHF
CDR3 DNA: TGTGCCAGCAGTTACCGCGGGATCAATCAGCCCCAGCATTTT

V gene: TRBV19
J gene: TRBJ2-1
D gene: .
clone size: few
CDR3 protein: CASSIAGSSYNEQFF
CDR3 DNA: TGTGCCAGTAGTATAGCGGGGAGCTCCTACAATGAGCAGTTCTTC

V gene: TRBV4-3
J gene: TRBJ1-1
D gene: .
clone size: few
CDR3 protein: CASSLRFGGTEAFF
CDR3 DNA: TGCGCCAGCAGCCTCCGATTTGGGGGGACTGAAGCTTTCTTT

V gene: TRBV4-2
J gene: TRBJ2-7
D gene: .
clone size: few
CDR3 protein: CASSQGESVGQYF
CDR3 DNA: TGTGCCAGCAGCCAAGGAGAGTCAGTCGGGCAGTACTTC

V gene: TRBV2
J gene: TRBJ2-1
D gene: TRBD2
clone size: .
CDR3 protein: CASMPSGSGNEQFF
CDR3 DNA: TGTGCCAGCATGCCAAGCGGGAGCGGCAATGAGCAGTTCTTC

V gene: TRBV12-3/TRBV12-4
J gene: TRBJ2-2
D gene: .
clone size: .
CDR3 protein: CASSFLRGRSTGELFF
CDR3 DNA: TGTGCCAGCAGTTTTCTAAGGGGGAGGAGCACCGGGGAGCTGTTTTTT

V gene: TRBV6-2/TRBV6-3
J gene: TRBJ1-1
D gene: .
clone size: .
CDR3 protein: CASSYSMAREAFF
CDR3 DNA: TGTGCCAGCAGTTACTCGATGGCCCGGGAAGCTTTCTTT

V gene: TRBV6-5
J gene: TRBJ1-2
D gene: .
clone size: .
CDR3 protein: CASSPTLTASYGYTF
CDR3 DNA: TGTGCCAGCAGCCCCACCCTGACAGCTTCCTATGGCTACACCTTC

V gene: TRBV7-3
J gene: TRBJ2-1
D gene: .
clone size: many
CDR3 protein: CASGPDRRHEQFF
CDR3 DNA: TGTGCCAGCGGACCTGACAGGAGGCATGAGCAGTTCTTC

V gene: TRBV10-3
J gene: TRBJ2-7
D gene: TRBD1
clone size: few
CDR3 protein: CAISGTDSYEQYF
CDR3 DNA: TGTGCCATCAGCGGGACAGACTCCTACGAGCAGTACTTC

V gene: TRBV7-2
J gene: TRBJ2-3
D gene: .
clone size: .
CDR3 protein: CASSLDLASSGDTQYF
CDR3 DNA: TGTGCCAGCAGCTTAGATTTGGCTAGCTCGGGTGATACGCAGTATTTT